This paragraph reports one TCR beta chain. These data are taken from a study of blood T cell repertoires in COVID-19. Study overall: PBMCs, B-cell-depleted T cells, or T cells provided the cDNA or gDNA that made up the material.

Germline lookup yields CDR1 SGHTA and CDR2 FQGNSA. There are 18 residues in the CDR3. V was shortened by 5 bases and J by 4 bases, with 23 bases between the two germline ends. Original methodology: Reference gene primer amplification in the assay estimated nucleated cell counts. The protocol was immunoSEQ multiplex PCR, while the TCRdb copy is restricted to in-frame clones and leaves out a portion. The V and J calls and the clone size are those of that table, but D and trimming were determined from the DNA. The sample holds roughly 100,000 clones, around 90% seen once. The sequencing input was peripheral blood. The chain has TRBV7-2 and TRBJ2-2, with D possibly TRBD2 on 6 matching bases. This sequence was found in a middle-aged man with active or convalescent COVID-19. The CDR3 sequence is CASSLTPGVLLSTGELFF. The CDR3 nucleotides read TGTGCCAGCAGCCTGACCCCGGGGGTCCTCTTGAGCACCGGGGAGCTGTTTTTT.